This section outlines one TCR beta chain sequence together with its context. The sample originates from a study of blood T cell repertoires in COVID-19. Study as a whole: The study drew acute and convalescent COVID-19 samples from the United States, Italy and Spain. PBMCs, B-cell-depleted T cells, or T cells provided the cDNA or gDNA that made up the material.

The CDR3 consists of 12 residues. The germline CDR1 and CDR2 sequences are MNHEY and SVGAGI. V was pared by 6 bases and J by 7 bases, with 10 bases between. Source study methods: Estimation of nucleated cell counts was performed using reference gene primer amplification. The repertoire was sequenced with immunoSEQ multiplex PCR; TCRdb's copy has only in-frame clones and lacks some. V and J calls and clone size are copied from that table; D and trimming were computed from the DNA. The sample includes about 160,000 clones, around four fifths of them seen just once. The receptor comes from a man in his 70s with acute or convalescent COVID-19. The chain couples TRBV6-5 to TRBJ2-1; D is perhaps TRBD2 (6 bases). The sample comprised peripheral blood. The CDR3 DNA follows: TGTGCCAGCAGGGGGGGTTTGAATGAGCAGTTCTTC. Amino acids: CASRGGLNEQFF.